This TCR beta chain was identified during a study of T cell changes during pregnancy in multiple sclerosis. The CDR3 is 17 residues long. Trimming at V came to 0 bases and at J to 4 bases, leaving 8 bases not matched to a gene. Germline V CDR1 and CDR2: SEHNR, FQNEAQ (reference sequence). TCRdb's table, derived via immunoSEQ multiplex PCR, lists solely in-frame clones and lacks some. The repertoire holds about 36,000 clones, with 91% as singletons. Material: CD4+ T cells from peripheral blood mononuclear cells, obtained in the second trimester of pregnancy. The receptor comes from a female donor in good health, enrolled as a control in a pregnancy study. The chain combines TRBV7-9 with TRBJ2-3, with TRBD1 matching over 9 bases. This CDR3 reads CASSLAQGASWADTQYF. As DNA, the CDR3 is TGTGCCAGCAGCTTAGCACAGGGGGCATCGTGGGCAGATACGCAGTATTTT.